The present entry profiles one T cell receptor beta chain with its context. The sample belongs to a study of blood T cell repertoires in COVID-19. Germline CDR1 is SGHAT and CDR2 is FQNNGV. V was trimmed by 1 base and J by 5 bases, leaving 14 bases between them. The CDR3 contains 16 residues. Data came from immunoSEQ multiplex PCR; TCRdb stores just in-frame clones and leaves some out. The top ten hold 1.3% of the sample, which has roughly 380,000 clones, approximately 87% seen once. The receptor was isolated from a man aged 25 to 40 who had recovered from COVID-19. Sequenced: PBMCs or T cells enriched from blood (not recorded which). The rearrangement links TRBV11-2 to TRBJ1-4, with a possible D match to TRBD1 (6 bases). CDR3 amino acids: CASSLVSPGQNEKLFF. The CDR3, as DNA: TGTGCCAGCAGCTTAGTTTCCCCTGGACAGAATGAAAAACTGTTTTTT.